This T cell receptor beta chain was recorded in a study of glioma-infiltrating T cells. Study-wide findings and caveats: Above-expected tissue-blood divergence occurred in all gliomas, most in low-grade ones.

Germline V CDR1 and CDR2: SGHTA, FQGNSA. The length of the CDR3 is 16 residues. Between the trimmed V and J ends, which lost 5 bases and 0 bases, there was a span of 17 bases. TCR alpha and beta CDR3 regions were amplified from RNA using iRepertoire nested multiplex PCR. Input was roughly 95-450 ng of tissue mRNA or PBMC total RNA. TCRdb recomputed calls from the multiplex PCR reads with MiXCR, one row per CDR3 protein. The data show about 140,000 distinct CDR3 sequences, about 39% seen once. This clonotype was observed a few times. What it binds is unknown. The sample consisted of glioma tissue, nonneoplastic brain tissue, or PBMCs (not recorded which). This chain connects TRBV7-2 to TRBJ2-7; the D gene could be TRBD1 or TRBD2 (5 bases each). The sequence was collected from a human donor with low-grade glioma or glioblastoma, undergoing nonglioma brain surgery, or in good health (not recorded which). In DNA form, the CDR3 reads TGTGCCAGCAGCGAACCAGGGACCGTGAGCTCCTACGAGCAGTACTTC. This sequence encodes CASSEPGTVSSYEQYF.